This T cell receptor beta chain was found in a study of cytomegalovirus exposure and HLA in healthy donors. Study-level findings and limits: The authors confirmed in vitro that a few CMV-associated chains were specific for CMV antigens.

Method: immunoSEQ multiplex PCR; TCRdb's copy keeps in-frame clones and lacks some. In the table there are roughly 200,000 clones, around 80% of which are singletons. The donors were part of the validation cohort, which consisted of roughly 120 subjects and was separate from the first cohort of 666 subjects. Note on this clone: Its antigen is unknown.

The J segment lost 7 bases and the V segment lost 5 bases, leaving 2 bases of the junction unmatched. CDR1 SGHAT and CDR2 FQNNGV come from the germline V gene. The CDR3 runs to 12 residues. Sequencing was done on a sample of PBMCs. The TCR was taken from a woman aged 25 to 39 in good health and CMV-seronegative. V and J are TRBV11-2 and TRBJ1-5, with TRBD1 identical over 7 bases. The CDR3 DNA follows: TGTGCCAGCAGCGTGACAGGGCAGCCCCAGCATTTT. It specifies CASSVTGQPQHF.